This T cell receptor beta chain was recorded in a study of cytomegalovirus exposure and HLA in healthy donors. After removal of 10 bases from V and 7 bases from J, the junction contained 8 bases not matched to a gene. Germline CDR1 and CDR2: MNHEY and SVGAGI. The CDR3 length is 14 residues. Both 60 Vbeta primers and 13 Jbeta primers went into the PCR. Using immunoSEQ multiplex PCR, the repertoire was profiled, and TCRdb retains in-frame clones only, with some absent. The sample includes about 140,000 clones, 75% to 85% of them seen just once. This clone occurred a few times. This chain links TRBV6-5 with TRBJ1-6, with 9 nucleotides matching TRBD1. The receptor comes from a female donor in good health and CMV-seronegative. The sample was PBMCs. CDR3: CATTGTGINSPLHF. The CDR3 DNA sequence: TGTGCCACCACCGGGACAGGGATCAATTCACCCCTCCACTTT.